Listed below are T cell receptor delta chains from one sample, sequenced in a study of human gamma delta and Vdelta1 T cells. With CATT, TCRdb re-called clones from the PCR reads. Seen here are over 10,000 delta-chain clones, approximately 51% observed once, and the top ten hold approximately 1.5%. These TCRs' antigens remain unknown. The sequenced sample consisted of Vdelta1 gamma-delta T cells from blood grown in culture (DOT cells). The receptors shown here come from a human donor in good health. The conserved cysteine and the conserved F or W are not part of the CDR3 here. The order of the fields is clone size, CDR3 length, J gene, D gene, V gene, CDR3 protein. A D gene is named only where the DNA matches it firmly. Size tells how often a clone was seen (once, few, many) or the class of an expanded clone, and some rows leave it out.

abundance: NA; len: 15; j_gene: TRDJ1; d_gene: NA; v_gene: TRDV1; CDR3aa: ALNCGDFLPYTDKLI
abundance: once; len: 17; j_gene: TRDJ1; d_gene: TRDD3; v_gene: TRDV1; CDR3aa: ALGELPSLGDTRDDKLI
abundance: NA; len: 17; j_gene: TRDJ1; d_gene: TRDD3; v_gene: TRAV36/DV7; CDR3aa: AVGLPHTGGYKYTDKLI
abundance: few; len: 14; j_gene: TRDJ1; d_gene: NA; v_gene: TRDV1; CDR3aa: ALGELPGNLTEELI
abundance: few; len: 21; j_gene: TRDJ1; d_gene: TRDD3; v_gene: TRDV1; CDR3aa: ALGEPTDSDKWGIRKYTDKLI
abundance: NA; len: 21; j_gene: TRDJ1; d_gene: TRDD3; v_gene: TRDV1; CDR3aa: ALGPFYTTHLTGGYVNGDKLI
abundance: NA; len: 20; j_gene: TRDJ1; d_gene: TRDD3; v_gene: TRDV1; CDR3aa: ALGERGFDLGDTRGGTDKLI
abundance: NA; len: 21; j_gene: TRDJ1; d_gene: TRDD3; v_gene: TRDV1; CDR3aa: ALGTPRTLKTGGYYRGADKLI
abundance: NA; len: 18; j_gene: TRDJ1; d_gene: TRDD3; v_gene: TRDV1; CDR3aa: ALGKRALPGDTPYTDKLI
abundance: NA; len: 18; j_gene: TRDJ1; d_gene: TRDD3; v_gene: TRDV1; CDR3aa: ALGEELRFPTPGIRGRLI
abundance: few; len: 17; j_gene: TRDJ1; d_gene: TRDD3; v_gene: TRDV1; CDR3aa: ALGELTQLFGDITDKLI
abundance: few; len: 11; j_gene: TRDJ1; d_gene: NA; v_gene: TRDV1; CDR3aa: ALGELPTGKLI
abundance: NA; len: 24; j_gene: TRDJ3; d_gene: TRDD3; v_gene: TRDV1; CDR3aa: ALGELKGRPTLGDPLISWDTRQMF
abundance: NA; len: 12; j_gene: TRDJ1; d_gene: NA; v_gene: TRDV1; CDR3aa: ALGELKDTDKLI
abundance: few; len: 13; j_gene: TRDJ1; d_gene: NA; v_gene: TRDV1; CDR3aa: ALGEQQTSVDKLI
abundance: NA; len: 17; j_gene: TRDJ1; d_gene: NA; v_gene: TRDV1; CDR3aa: ALGNAFHNRALGITKLI
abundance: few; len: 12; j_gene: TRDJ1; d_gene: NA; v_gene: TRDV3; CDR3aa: AFSLRLRTDKLI
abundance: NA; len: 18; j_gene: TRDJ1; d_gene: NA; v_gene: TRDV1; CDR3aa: ALGESHGLEKGADTDKLI
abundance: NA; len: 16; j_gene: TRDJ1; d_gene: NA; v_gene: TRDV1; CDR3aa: ALGIPHSSPLYTDKLI
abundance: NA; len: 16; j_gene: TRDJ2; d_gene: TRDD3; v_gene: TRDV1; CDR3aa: ALGELPTGDTPAAQLF
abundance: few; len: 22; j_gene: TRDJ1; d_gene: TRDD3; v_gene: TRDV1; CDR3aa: ALGELTPPASPYWGIRVTDKLI
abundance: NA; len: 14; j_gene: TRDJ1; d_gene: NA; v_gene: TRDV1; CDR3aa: ALGERLPRFPTKLI
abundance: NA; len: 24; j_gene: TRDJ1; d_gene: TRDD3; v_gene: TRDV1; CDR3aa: ALGETHKAPHQNWGIRVSQGDKLI
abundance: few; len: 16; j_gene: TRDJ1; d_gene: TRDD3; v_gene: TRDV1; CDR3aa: ALGEFPPRTGGYDKLI
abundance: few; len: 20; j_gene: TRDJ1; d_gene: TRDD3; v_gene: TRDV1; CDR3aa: ALGEPLVARLGDTPYTDKLI
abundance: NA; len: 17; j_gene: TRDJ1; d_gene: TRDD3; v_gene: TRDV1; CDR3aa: ALGELPRTGGYEADKLI